This T cell receptor beta chain was captured by sequencing in a study of blood T cell repertoires in COVID-19. The CDR3 covers 15 residues. Trimming cost V 0 bases and J 1 base, with 9 bases left between them. Germline V gives CDR1 LGHDT, CDR2 YNNKEL (reference sequence). In the authors' workflow: Cell counts per sample came from amplifying reference gene primers. Data came from immunoSEQ multiplex PCR; TCRdb stores just in-frame clones and leaves some out. V and J calls and clone size are copied from that table; D and trimming were computed from the DNA. This repertoire shows some 140,000 clones, 84% found once; its top ten account for 2% to 3%. In assigning cohorts, the study relied on participant-reported clinical history.

The rearrangement uses TRBV3-1 (or the pseudogene TRBV3-2) and TRBJ1-1, with D tentatively TRBD1 (6 bases). Sequencing was performed on PBMCs or T cells enriched from blood (not recorded which). The TCR comes from a man between 40 and 49 years old with acute COVID-19. The CDR3 nucleotides read TGTGCCAGCAGCCAAGACTACAGGGCGAACACTGAAGCTTTCTTT. Its protein is CASSQDYRANTEAFF.